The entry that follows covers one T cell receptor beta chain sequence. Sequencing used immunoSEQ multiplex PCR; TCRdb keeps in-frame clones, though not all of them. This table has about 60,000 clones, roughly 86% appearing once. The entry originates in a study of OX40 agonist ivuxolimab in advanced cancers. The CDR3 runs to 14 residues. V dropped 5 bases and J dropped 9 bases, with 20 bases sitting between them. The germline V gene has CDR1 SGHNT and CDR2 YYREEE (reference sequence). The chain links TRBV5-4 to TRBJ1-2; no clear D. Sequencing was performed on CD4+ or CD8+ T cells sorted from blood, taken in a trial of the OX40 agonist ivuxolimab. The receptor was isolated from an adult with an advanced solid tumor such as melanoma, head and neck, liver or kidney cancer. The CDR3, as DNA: TGTGCCAGCAGTACCTCCCTAGGAGGCGAGAGCTACACCTTC. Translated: CASSTSLGGESYTF.